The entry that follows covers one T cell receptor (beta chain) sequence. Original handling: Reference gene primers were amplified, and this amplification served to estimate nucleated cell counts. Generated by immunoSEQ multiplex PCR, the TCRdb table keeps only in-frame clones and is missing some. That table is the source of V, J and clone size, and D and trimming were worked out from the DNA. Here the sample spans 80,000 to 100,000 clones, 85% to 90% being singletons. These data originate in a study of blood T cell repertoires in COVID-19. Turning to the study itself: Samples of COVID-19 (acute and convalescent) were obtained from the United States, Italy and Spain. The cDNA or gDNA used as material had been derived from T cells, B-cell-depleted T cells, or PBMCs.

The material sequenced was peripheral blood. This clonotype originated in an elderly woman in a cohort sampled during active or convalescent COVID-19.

CDR3 sequence reads: CASSSPRWGSNTEAFF. For the CDR3, the DNA is TGTGCCAGCAGTTCGCCCCGCTGGGGCTCGAACACTGAAGCTTTCTTT. This rearrangement joins TRBV27 to TRBJ1-1, with D maybe TRBD1 (5 bases). Trimming left V 4 bases short and J 1 base short, with 16 bases between. Per the germline V gene, CDR1 is MNHEY and CDR2 is SMNVEV (reference sequence). The CDR3 runs to 16 residues.